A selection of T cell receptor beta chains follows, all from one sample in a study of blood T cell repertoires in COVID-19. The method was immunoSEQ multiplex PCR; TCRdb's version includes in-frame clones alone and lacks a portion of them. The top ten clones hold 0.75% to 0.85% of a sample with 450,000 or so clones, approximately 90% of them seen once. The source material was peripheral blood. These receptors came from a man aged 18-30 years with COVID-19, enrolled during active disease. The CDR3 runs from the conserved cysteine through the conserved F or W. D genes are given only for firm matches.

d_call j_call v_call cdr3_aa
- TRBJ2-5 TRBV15 CATGPGQQETQYF
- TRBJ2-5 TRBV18 CASSSRELETQYF
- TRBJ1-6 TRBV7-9 CASSLVQGSSPLHF
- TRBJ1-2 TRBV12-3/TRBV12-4 CASRSTGFYGYTF
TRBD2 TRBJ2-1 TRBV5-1 CASSSLPLAGGSYNEQFF
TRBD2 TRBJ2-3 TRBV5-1 CASSRLAGGGDTQYF
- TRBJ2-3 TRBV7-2 CASSLASVSTDTQYF
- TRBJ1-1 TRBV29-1 CSVDPGTTEWPEAFF
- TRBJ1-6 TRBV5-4 CASSSSVLVGSPLHF
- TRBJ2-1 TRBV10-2 CASSESRVSSYNEQFF
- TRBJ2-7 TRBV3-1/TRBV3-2 CASSLRGGYEQYF
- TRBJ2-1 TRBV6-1 CASSDWLKHSYNEQFF
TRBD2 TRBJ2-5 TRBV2 CASRRMASGAETQYF
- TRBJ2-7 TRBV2 CATGENRDSYEQYF
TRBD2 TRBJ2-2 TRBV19 CASSFLAGYGELFF
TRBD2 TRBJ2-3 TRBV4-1 CASTKDEGTSGKWSADTQYF
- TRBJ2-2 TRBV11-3 CASSPKYSQGGAGELFF
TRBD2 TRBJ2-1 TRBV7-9 CASSLVRGGSYNEQFF
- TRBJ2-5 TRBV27 CASSLSPSDRNQETQYF
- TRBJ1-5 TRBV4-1 CASSQDWGQYNQPQHF
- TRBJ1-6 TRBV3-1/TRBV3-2 CASSQDRVGSPLHF
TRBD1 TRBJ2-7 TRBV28 CASSLPGQLSYEQYF
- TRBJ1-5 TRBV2 CASRVRGSNQPQHF
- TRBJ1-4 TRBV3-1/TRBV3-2 CASSHEGIKLFF
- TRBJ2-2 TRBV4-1 CASPVGGSNTGELFF
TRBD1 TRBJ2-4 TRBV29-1 CSVSGQGAKNIQYF
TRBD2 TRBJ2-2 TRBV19 CASTKVAGVGTGELFF
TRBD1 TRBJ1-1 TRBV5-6 CASSYGTGIAAEAFF
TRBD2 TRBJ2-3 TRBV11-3 CASTPGRLAGTDTQYF
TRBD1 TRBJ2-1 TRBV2 CASSRDRGYNEQFF
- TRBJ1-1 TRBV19 CASSPMGRGSPEAFF
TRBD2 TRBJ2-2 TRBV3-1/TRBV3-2 CASSRLAGPGELFF
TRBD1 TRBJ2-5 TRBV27 CASSTWDRKETQYF
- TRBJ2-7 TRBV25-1 CASSGEHYEQYF
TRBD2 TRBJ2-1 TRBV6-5 CASSYSILAVHNEQFF
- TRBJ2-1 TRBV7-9 CASSYLAMSSYNEQFF
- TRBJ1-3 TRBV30 CAWSRGGSGNTIYF
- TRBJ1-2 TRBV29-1 CSVARQGNGYTF
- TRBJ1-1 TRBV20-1 CSASGASVTEAFF
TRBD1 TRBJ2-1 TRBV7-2 CASSSTGGLAYNEQFF
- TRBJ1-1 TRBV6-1 CASSEIRGWYAFF
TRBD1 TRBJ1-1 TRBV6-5 CASSPPGGKGTEAFF
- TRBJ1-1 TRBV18 CASSPPSVNTEAFF